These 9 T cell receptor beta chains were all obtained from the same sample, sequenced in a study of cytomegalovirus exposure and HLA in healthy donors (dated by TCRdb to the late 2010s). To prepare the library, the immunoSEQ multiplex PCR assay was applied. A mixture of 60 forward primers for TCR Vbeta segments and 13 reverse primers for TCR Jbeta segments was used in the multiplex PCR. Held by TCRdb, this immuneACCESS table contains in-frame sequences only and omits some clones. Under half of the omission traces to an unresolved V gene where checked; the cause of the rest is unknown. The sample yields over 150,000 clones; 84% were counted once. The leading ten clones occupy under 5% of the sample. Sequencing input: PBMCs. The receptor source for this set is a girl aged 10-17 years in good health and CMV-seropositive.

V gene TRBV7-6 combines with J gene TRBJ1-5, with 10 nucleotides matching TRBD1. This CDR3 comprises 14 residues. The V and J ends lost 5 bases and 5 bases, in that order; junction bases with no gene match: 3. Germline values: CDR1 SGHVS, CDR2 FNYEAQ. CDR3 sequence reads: CASSAGTGDQPQHF. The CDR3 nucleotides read TGTGCCAGCAGCGCAGGGACAGGGGATCAGCCCCAGCATTTT.

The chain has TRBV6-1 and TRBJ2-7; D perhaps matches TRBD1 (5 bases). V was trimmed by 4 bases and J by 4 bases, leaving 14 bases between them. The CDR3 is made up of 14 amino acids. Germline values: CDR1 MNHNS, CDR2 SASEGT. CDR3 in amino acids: CASSVGQVLYEQYF. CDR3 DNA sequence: TGTGCCAGCAGTGTTGGACAAGTACTATACGAGCAGTACTTC.

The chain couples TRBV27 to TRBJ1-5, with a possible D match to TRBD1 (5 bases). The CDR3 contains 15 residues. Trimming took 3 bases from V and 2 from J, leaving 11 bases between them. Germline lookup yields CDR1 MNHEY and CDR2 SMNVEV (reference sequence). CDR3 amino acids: CASSLVWGGNQPQHF. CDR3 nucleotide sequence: TGTGCCAGCAGTTTGGTATGGGGGGGCAATCAGCCCCAGCATTTT.

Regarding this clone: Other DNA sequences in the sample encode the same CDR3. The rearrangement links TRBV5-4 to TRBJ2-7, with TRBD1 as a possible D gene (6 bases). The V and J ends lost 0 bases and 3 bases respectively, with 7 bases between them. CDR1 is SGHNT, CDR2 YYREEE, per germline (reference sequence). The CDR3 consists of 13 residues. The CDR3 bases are TGTGCCAGCAGCTTGGGACAGGACTACGAGCAGTACTTC. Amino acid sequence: CASSLGQDYEQYF.

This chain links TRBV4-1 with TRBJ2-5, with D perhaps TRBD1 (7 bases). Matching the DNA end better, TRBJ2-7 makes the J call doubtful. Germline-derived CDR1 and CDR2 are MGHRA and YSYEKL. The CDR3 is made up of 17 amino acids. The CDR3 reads CASSQGGGQGVTYEQYF. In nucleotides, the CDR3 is TGCGCCAGCAGCCAAGGAGGGGGGCAGGGGGTAACCTACGAGCAGTACTTC.

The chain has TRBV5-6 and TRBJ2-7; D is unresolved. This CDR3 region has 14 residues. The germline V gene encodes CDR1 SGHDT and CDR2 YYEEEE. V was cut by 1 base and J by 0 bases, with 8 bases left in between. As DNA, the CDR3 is TGTGCCAGCAGCTTGCTTACAGCCTCCTACGAGCAGTACTTC. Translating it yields CASSLLTASYEQYF.

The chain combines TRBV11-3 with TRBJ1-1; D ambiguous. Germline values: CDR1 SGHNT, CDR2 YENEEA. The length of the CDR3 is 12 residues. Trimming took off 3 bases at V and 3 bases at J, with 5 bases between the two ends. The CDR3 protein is CASSFSHTEAFF. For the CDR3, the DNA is TGTGCCAGCAGCTTCTCTCACACTGAAGCTTTCTTT.

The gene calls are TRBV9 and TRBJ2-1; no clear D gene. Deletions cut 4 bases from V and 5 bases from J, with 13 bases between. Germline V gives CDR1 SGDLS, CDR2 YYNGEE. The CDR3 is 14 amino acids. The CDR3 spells CASSPPAVNNEQFF. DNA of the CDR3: TGTGCCAGCAGCCCCCCGGCGGTGAACAATGAGCAGTTCTTC.

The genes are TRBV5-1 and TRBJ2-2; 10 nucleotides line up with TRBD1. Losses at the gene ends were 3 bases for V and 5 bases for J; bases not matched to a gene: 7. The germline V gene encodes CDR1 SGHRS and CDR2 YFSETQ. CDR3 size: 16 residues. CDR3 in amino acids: CASSWEGQGQTGELFF. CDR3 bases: TGCGCCAGCAGCTGGGAGGGACAGGGGCAAACCGGGGAGCTGTTTTTT.